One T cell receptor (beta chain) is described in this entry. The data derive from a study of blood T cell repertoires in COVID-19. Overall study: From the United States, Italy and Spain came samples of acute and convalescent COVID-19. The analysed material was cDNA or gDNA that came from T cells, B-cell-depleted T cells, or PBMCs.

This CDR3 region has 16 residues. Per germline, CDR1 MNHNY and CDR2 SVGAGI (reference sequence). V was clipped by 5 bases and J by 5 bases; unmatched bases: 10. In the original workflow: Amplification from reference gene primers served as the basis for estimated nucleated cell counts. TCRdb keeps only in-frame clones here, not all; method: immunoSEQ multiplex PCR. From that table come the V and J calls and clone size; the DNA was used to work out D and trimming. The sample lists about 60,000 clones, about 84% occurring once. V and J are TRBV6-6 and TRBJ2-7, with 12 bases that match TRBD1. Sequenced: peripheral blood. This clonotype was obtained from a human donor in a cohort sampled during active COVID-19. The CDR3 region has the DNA TGTGCCAGCAGTCAGGGACAGGGGGCGGGATATCACGAGCAGTACTTC. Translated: CASSQGQGAGYHEQYF.